Following are 8 T cell receptor beta chains from one sample sequenced in a study of blood T cell repertoires in COVID-19. Repertoires were generated with immunoSEQ multiplex PCR, while TCRdb's copy carries only in-frame clones and drops some. Of around 250,000 clones listed, roughly four fifths are singletons. Specimen: PBMCs or T cells enriched from blood (not recorded which). These receptors were taken from a man in his forties or fifties who had been exposed to COVID-19.

The rearrangement links TRBV6-5 to TRBJ1-5; 7 bases map to TRBD1. The ends lost 10 bases at V and 6 bases at J; junction bases unmatched: 6. The CDR3 contains 12 residues. The V gene's germline CDR1 is MNHEY and CDR2 SVGAGI. The CDR3 is CAIKGAGQPQHF. Written as DNA, the CDR3 is TGTGCCATCAAGGGGGCCGGTCAGCCCCAGCATTTT.

J is TRBJ2-5 and V is TRBV5-5; D might be TRBD1 (5 bases). The germline V gene has CDR1 SGHKS and CDR2 YYEKEE (reference sequence). Trimming cost V 7 bases and J 7 bases, with 14 bases left between them. The CDR3 sequence is 12 residues long. In DNA form, the CDR3 reads TGTGCCAGCTCTGGAAGGGGCTGGACCCAGTACTTC. Protein: CASSGRGWTQYF.

This clone came up many times. The chain combines TRBV7-6 with TRBJ2-7, with D hard to call. From germline, CDR1 is SGHVS and CDR2 FNYEAQ. The CDR3 spans 15 residues. Trimming removed 3 bases from V and 5 bases from J, with 17 bases in between. For the CDR3, the DNA is TGTGCCAGCAGCTTGATGCTGGGTGTTGGAGACGAGCAGTACTTC. This sequence encodes CASSLMLGVGDEQYF. The full variable domain, rest sourced from reference TRBV7-6 and TRBJ2-7, is GAGVSQSPRYKVTKRGQDVALRCDPISGHVSLYWYRQALGQGPEFLTYFNYEAQQDKSGLPNDRFSAERPEGSISTLTIQRTEQRDSAMYRCASSLMLGVGDEQYFGPGTRLTVT.

This rearrangement joins TRBV7-2 to TRBJ2-1; possibly TRBD2 for D (5 bases). The CDR3 loop spans 12 amino acids. Looked up from germline, CDR1 is SGHTA and CDR2 is FQGNSA. V lost 5 bases and J lost 13, with 15 bases in between. The CDR3 loop reads CASSPGVYRQFF. The CDR3 nucleotides are TGTGCCAGCAGCCCCGGGGTCTATCGACAGTTCTTC.

The chain links TRBV5-1 to TRBJ2-1; D is undetermined. The germline V gene has CDR1 SGHRS and CDR2 YFSETQ. This CDR3 contains 15 residues. Between the trimmed V and J ends, which lost 1 base and 6 bases, there was a span of 14 bases. CDR3 nucleotides: TGCGCCAGCAGCTTGTTCGGAGTTTTGGGCAATGAGCAGTTCTTC. It codes for CASSLFGVLGNEQFF.

CDR3 amino acids: CASSAGYSSYNSPLHF. The CDR3 bases are TGTGCCAGCAGCGCAGGATATAGCTCCTATAATTCACCCCTCCACTTT. The V call is TRBV11-3, the J call TRBJ1-6; the D is unclear. Trimming cost V 5 bases and J 0 bases, with 11 bases left between them. Germline CDR1 reads SGHNT; CDR2 reads YENEEA. The CDR3 consists of 16 residues.

V and J are TRBV18 and TRBJ1-3; D may be TRBD1 (6 bases). This CDR3 has 16 residues. The ends were cut back, 3 bases at V and 0 bases at J, with 12 bases in the middle. The germline V gene has CDR1 KGHSH and CDR2 LQKENI. CDR3 sequence (DNA): TGTGCCAGCTCACCTAGAAGGACAGTCTCTGGAAACACCATATATTTT. Its protein product is CASSPRRTVSGNTIYF.

This clone was observed a handful of times. The V call is TRBV6-5, the J call TRBJ1-2; D unclear. Trimming removed 4 bases from V and 1 base from J, with 7 bases in between. The CDR3 runs to 13 residues. The V gene's germline CDR1 is MNHEY and CDR2 SVGAGI. In DNA, the CDR3 is TGTGCCAGCAGTTCCCCCGGTAACTATGGCTACACCTTC. It encodes CASSSPGNYGYTF.